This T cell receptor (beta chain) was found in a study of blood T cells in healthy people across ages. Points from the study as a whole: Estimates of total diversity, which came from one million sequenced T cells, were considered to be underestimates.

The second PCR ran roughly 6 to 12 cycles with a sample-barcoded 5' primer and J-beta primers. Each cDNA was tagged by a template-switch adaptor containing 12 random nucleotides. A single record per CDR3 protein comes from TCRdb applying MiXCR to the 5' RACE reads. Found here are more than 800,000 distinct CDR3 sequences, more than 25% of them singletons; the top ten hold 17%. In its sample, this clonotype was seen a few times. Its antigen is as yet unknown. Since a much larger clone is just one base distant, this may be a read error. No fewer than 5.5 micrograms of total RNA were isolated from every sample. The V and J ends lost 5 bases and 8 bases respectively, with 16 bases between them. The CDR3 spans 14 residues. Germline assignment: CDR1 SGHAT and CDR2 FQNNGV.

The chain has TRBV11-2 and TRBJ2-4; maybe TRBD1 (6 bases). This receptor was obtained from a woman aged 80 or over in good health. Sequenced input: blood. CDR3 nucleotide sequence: TGTGCCAGCAGCCGACAACAGGGTTGGGACATTCAGTACTTC. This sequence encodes CASSRQQGWDIQYF.